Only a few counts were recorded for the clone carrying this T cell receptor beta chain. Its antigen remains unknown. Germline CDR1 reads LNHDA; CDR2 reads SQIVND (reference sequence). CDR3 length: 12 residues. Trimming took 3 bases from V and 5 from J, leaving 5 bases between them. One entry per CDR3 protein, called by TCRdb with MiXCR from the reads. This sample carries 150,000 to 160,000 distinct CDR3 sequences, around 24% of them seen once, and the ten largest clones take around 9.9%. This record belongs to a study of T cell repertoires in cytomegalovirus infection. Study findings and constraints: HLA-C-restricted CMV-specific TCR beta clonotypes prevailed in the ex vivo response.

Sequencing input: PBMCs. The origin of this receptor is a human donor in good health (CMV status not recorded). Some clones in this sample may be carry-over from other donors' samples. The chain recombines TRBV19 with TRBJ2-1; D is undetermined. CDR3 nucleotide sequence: TGTGCCAGTAGTATCACCCACAATGAGCAGTTCTTC. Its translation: CASSITHNEQFF.